This TCR beta chain was found in a study of T cell responses to AZD1222 COVID-19 vaccine. Study summary: Second doses that came at about 4 or about 12 weeks were put together.

CDR3 length equals 14 residues. The germline V gene encodes CDR1 SGHTA and CDR2 FQGNSA. V lost 5 bases, J lost 2 bases, and 12 bases lay in between. Profiling relied on immunoSEQ multiplex PCR, and the TCRdb table lists in-frame clones only, not all of them. The sample contains over 90,000 clones, more than 85% of which appear only once. This chain uses TRBV7-2 with TRBJ1-2; possibly TRBD1 for D (5 bases). The clonotype originates from an adult in good health. This material consisted of peripheral blood, taken on day 0 of AZD1222 vaccination. The CDR3 sequence: CASSLGTANYGYTF. The CDR3 nucleotides read TGTGCCAGCAGCCTCGGGACCGCGAACTATGGCTACACCTTC.